These T cell receptor beta chains were read from a single sample in a study of CD4 T cells in relation to SARS-CoV-2 and coronaviruses. No antigen has been identified for these receptors. This table comes from immunoSEQ multiplex PCR, and its TCRdb copy is limited to in-frame clones, with some not included. The table lists about 36,000 clones, roughly 80% of them singletons. Sequencing was carried out using naive CD4+ T cells from PBMCs, cultured in vitro. Receptors originate from an adult with COVID-19. Each CDR3 is given with its conserved first and last residue. The order of the fields is CDR3 protein, CDR3 DNA, clone size, J gene, V gene, D gene. D genes are given only for firm matches. Clone size, where shown, is once, few, many, or a class for clones that have expanded.

CASSSTGTETQYF,TGCGCCAGCAGCTCTACAGGGACCGAGACCCAGTACTTC,NA,TRBJ2-5,TRBV5-1,NA
CATKDSFIPYEQYF,TGTGCCACCAAGGACAGCTTTATACCCTACGAGCAGTACTTC,NA,TRBJ2-7,TRBV19,NA
CASSHDKGQPTSRRDTQYF,TGCGCCAGCAGTCACGACAAAGGACAGCCCACTAGCAGAAGGGATACGCAGTATTTT,NA,TRBJ2-3,TRBV5-1,NA
CASSSQQGNSDTQYF,TGTGCCAGCAGCTCGCAGCAGGGCAATTCAGATACGCAGTATTTT,NA,TRBJ2-3,TRBV5-4,NA
CASSTRDRGSSNQPQHF,TGTGCCAGTAGTACCAGAGACAGGGGTAGTAGCAATCAGCCCCAGCATTTT,NA,TRBJ1-5,TRBV19,TRBD1
CSVVARDRAYEQYF,TGCAGCGTTGTAGCTAGGGACAGAGCCTACGAGCAGTACTTC,NA,TRBJ2-7,TRBV29-1,TRBD1
CASRAQGLRDTQYF,TGTGCCAGCAGGGCGCAGGGGTTGCGCGATACGCAGTATTTT,NA,TRBJ2-3,TRBV6-5,NA
CASSPGLARPETQYF,TGTGCCAGCAGTCCTGGACTAGCGAGGCCAGAGACCCAGTACTTC,once,TRBJ2-5,TRBV2,TRBD2
CASTRDSQSTQYF,TGTGCCAGCACACGGGACAGTCAAAGTACGCAGTATTTT,NA,TRBJ2-3,TRBV28,TRBD1
CASSDRTGTSRYEQYF,TGTGCCAGCAGTGACAGGACAGGAACTTCCCGCTACGAGCAGTACTTC,NA,TRBJ2-7,TRBV6-1,TRBD1
CATSISGAQETQYF,TGTGCCACCAGCATTAGCGGGGCCCAAGAGACCCAGTACTTC,NA,TRBJ2-5,TRBV24-1,TRBD2
CASSPTSGSAVETQYF,TGTGCCAGCTCACCGACTAGCGGGAGTGCGGTAGAGACCCAGTACTTC,once,TRBJ2-5,TRBV18,TRBD2
CASSLLAGVHNEQFF,TGCGCCAGCAGCCTACTAGCGGGAGTACACAATGAGCAGTTCTTC,NA,TRBJ2-1,TRBV5-1,TRBD2
CASSPRTGRTEAFF,TGTGCCAGCAGTCCCCGGACAGGGCGGACTGAAGCTTTCTTT,NA,TRBJ1-1,TRBV28,TRBD1
CASSYSASTDTQYF,TGTGCCAGCAGTTACTCGGCTAGCACAGATACGCAGTATTTT,NA,TRBJ2-3,TRBV6-5,NA
CATKDRGTLSSYNSPLHF,TGTGCCACCAAAGACAGGGGAACCCTCAGCTCCTATAATTCACCCCTCCACTTT,few,TRBJ1-6,TRBV24-1,TRBD1
CASSLDRRTDTQYF,TGTGCCAGCAGCCTGGACAGGAGGACAGATACGCAGTATTTT,NA,TRBJ2-3,TRBV5-6,TRBD1
CASSLAPGEYTGELFF,TGTGCCAGCAGCTTGGCGCCAGGGGAATACACCGGGGAGCTGTTTTTT,NA,TRBJ2-2,TRBV5-6,NA
CASSHASGEQYF,TGTGCCAGCAGTCACGCGAGCGGCGAGCAGTACTTC,NA,TRBJ2-7,TRBV6-2/TRBV6-3,NA
CASSQGQVRLYEQYF,TGTGCCAGCAGCCAGGGACAGGTAAGGTTATACGAGCAGTACTTC,NA,TRBJ2-7,TRBV3-1/TRBV3-2,TRBD1
CASSKVYEQYF,TGTGCCAGCAGTAAAGTCTACGAGCAGTACTTC,once,TRBJ2-7,TRBV27,NA
CARAGTSGTDTQYF,TGCGCCAGAGCCGGGACTAGCGGCACAGATACGCAGTATTTT,NA,TRBJ2-3,TRBV10-1,TRBD2
CASNPDRKDTQYF,TGTGCCAGCAACCCGGACAGAAAAGATACGCAGTATTTT,NA,TRBJ2-3,TRBV2,NA
CASSLRGMNTEAFF,TGTGCCAGCAGTTTAAGGGGGATGAACACTGAAGCTTTCTTT,NA,TRBJ1-1,TRBV27,NA
CASSLRLAGSSYNEQFF,TGTGCCAGCAGCTTAAGACTAGCGGGAAGCTCCTACAATGAGCAGTTCTTC,NA,TRBJ2-1,TRBV11-2,TRBD2
CASSRGGGRNTEAFF,TGTGCCAGCTCACGGGGTGGAGGTAGGAACACTGAAGCTTTCTTT,NA,TRBJ1-1,TRBV18,NA
CASRGDTEAFF,TGTGCCAGCCGGGGGGACACTGAAGCTTTCTTT,NA,TRBJ1-1,TRBV6-5,NA
CSARVGVEQYF,TGCAGTGCTAGAGTGGGCGTCGAGCAGTACTTC,NA,TRBJ2-7,TRBV20-1,NA
CASSTISPDTQYF,TGTGCCAGCAGCACCATATCCCCAGATACGCAGTATTTT,NA,TRBJ2-3,TRBV28,NA
CASSLRDRGYDNQPQHF,TGTGCCAGCAGCCTCCGGGACAGAGGATATGATAATCAGCCCCAGCATTTT,NA,TRBJ1-5,TRBV5-6,TRBD1
CASSSRSRAEAFF,TGTGCCAGCAGTTCCCGGTCCCGGGCTGAAGCTTTCTTT,few,TRBJ1-1,TRBV5-4,NA
CAWSSPRRGRAGELFF,TGTGCCTGGAGTAGCCCGCGCCGGGGGCGCGCCGGGGAGCTGTTTTTT,NA,TRBJ2-2,TRBV30,NA
CASSDRYGYTF,TGTGCCAGCAGTGACCGATACGGCTACACCTTC,NA,TRBJ1-2,TRBV28,NA
CASSLRGLSASSYNEQFF,TGCGCCAGCAGCTTGAGGGGTTTGAGCGCCAGCTCCTACAATGAGCAGTTCTTC,NA,TRBJ2-1,TRBV5-1,NA
CASTPRRETQYF,TGTGCCAGCACCCCGCGGCGGGAGACCCAGTACTTC,NA,TRBJ2-5,TRBV2,NA
CAISESTGQETQYF,TGTGCCATCAGTGAGTCGACAGGGCAGGAGACCCAGTACTTC,NA,TRBJ2-5,TRBV10-3,TRBD1
CASSSGTGGTEAFF,TGTGCCAGCAGCTCCGGGACAGGGGGCACTGAAGCTTTCTTT,NA,TRBJ1-1,TRBV7-9,TRBD1
CASSRRSSGRTGELFF,TGTGCCAGCAGTCGCCGGTCTAGCGGGAGAACCGGGGAGCTGTTTTTT,few,TRBJ2-2,TRBV5-4,TRBD2
CASSQPGGPSGNTIYF,TGTGCCAGCAGCCAACCCGGAGGTCCCTCTGGAAACACCATATATTTT,NA,TRBJ1-3,TRBV3-1/TRBV3-2,NA
CASGGVGRGLETQYF,TGTGCCAGCGGGGGGGTCGGGAGAGGGTTGGAGACCCAGTACTTC,NA,TRBJ2-5,TRBV7-8,TRBD2
CASSIVSDNEQFF,TGTGCCAGTAGTATAGTGAGTGACAATGAGCAGTTCTTC,NA,TRBJ2-1,TRBV19,NA
CASSRWDTQYF,TGTGCCAGCAGTAGATGGGATACGCAGTATTTT,once,TRBJ2-3,TRBV6-2/TRBV6-3,NA
CASSTDRGSPGEQFF,TGTGCCAGCAGCACCGATAGGGGTAGTCCGGGGGAGCAGTTCTTC,NA,TRBJ2-1,TRBV7-9,NA
CASSKGLAEDNEQFF,TGTGCCAGCAGCAAAGGACTAGCGGAAGACAATGAGCAGTTCTTC,NA,TRBJ2-1,TRBV5-4,TRBD2
CASSLGADSYNEQFF,TGTGCCAGCAGCTTAGGGGCAGACTCCTACAATGAGCAGTTCTTC,NA,TRBJ2-1,TRBV11-2,NA